This T cell receptor (beta chain) is from a study of blood T cell repertoires in COVID-19. Study overall: Samples taken during acute and convalescent COVID-19 were collected in the United States, Italy and Spain.

The CDR3 has 15 residues. V dropped 3 bases and J dropped 7; count of bases not matched to a gene: 8. The germline CDR1 and CDR2 sequences are SGHRS and YFSETQ. Living in 24 US areas, the participants were between about 18 and 95 years of age. Authors' methods: It was from reference gene primer amplification that nucleated cell counts were estimated. The repertoire was sequenced with immunoSEQ multiplex PCR; TCRdb's copy has only in-frame clones and lacks some. V, J and clone size derive from that table, while D and trimming were established from the DNA sequence. The sample shows under 150,000 clones, more than 75% of them seen only once.

The chain has TRBV5-1 and TRBJ1-5; TRBD1 agrees at 9 bases. The sequence was obtained from a woman in her 30s with acute COVID-19. The sequencing input was PBMCs or T cells enriched from blood (not recorded which). CDR3 residues: CASSYGTGLGQPQHF. CDR3 nucleotides: TGCGCCAGCAGCTACGGGACAGGGCTGGGACAGCCCCAGCATTTT.